This T cell receptor (beta chain) originates from a study of T cells after yellow fever vaccination. A single record per CDR3 protein comes from TCRdb applying MiXCR to the 5' RACE reads. This sample carries hundreds of thousands of distinct CDR3 sequences, around an eighth of them seen once, and the ten largest clones take 14% to 15%. V was clipped by 6 bases and J by 0 bases, with 15 bases between them. The CDR3 length is 15 residues. This clonotype was seen a few times. The chain combines TRBV12-3 or TRBV12-4 with TRBJ2-7; D tentatively fits TRBD1 or TRBD2 (5 bases each). The source material was PBMCs, sampled on the day of the yellow fever booster vaccination. This clonotype originated in a young man who received the YFV17D yellow fever vaccine. The CDR3 coding sequence is TGTGCCAGCAGCCCCCTCGGAGGACACTCCTACGAGCAGTACTTC. Residues: CASSPLGGHSYEQYF.